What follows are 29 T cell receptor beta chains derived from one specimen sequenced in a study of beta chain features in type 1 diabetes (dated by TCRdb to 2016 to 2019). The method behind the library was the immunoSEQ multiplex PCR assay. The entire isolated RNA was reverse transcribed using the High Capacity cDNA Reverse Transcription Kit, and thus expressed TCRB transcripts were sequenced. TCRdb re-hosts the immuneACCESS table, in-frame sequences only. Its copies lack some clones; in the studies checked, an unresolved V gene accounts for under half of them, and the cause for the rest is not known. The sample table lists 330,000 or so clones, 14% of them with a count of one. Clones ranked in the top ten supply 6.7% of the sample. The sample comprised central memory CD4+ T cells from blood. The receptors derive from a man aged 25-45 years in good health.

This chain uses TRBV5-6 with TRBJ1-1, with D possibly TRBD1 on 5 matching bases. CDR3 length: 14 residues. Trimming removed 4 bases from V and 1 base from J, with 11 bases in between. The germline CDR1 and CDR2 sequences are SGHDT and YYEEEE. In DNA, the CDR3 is TGTGCCAGCAGCGGGGGACGGCGGAACACTGAAGCTTTCTTT. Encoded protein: CASSGGRRNTEAFF. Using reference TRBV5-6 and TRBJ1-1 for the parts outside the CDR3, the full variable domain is DAGVTQSPTHLIKTRGQQVTLRCSPKSGHDTVSWYQQALGQGPQFIFQYYEEEERQRGNFPDRFSGHQFPNYSSELNVNALLLGDSALYLCASSGGRRNTEAFFGQGTRLTVV.

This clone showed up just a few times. This CDR3 reads CASSRDRDSGNTIYF. CDR3 DNA sequence: TGTGCCAGCAGCCGCGACAGGGACTCTGGAAACACCATATATTTT. The chain is built from TRBV6-5 and TRBJ1-3; 7 nucleotides agree with TRBD1. Unmatched junction bases numbered 5, after V lost 6 bases and J lost 0 bases. Germline V CDR1 and CDR2: MNHEY, SVGAGI. The CDR3 loop spans 15 amino acids.

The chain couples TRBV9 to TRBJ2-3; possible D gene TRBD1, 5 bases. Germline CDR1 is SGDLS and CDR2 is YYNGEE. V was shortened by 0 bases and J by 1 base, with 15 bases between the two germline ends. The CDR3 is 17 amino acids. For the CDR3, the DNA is TGTGCCAGCAGCGTAGATCAGCAGGGCTGGGGCACAGATACGCAGTATTTT. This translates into CASSVDQQGWGTDTQYF.

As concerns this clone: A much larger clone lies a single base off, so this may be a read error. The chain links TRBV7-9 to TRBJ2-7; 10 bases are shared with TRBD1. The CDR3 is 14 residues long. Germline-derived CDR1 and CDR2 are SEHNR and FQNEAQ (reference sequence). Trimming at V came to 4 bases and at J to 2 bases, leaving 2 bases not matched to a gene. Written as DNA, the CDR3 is TGTGCCAGCAGCTCGGACAGGGGGACCTACGAGCAGTACTTC. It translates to CASSSDRGTYEQYF.

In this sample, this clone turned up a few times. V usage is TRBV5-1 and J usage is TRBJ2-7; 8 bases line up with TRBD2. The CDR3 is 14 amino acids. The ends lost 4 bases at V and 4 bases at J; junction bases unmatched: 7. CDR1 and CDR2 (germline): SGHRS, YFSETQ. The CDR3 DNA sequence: TGCGCCAGCAGCCAAGCGGGGGCCCCGTACGAGCAGTACTTC. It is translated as CASSQAGAPYEQYF.

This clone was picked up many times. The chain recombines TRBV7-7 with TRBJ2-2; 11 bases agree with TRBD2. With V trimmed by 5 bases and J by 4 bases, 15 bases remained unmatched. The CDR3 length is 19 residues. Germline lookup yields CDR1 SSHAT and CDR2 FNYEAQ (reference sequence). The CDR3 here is CASSPLVLAGGPSTGELFF. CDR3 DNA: TGTGCCAGCAGCCCTCTGGTCCTAGCGGGGGGCCCTAGCACCGGGGAGCTGTTTTTT.

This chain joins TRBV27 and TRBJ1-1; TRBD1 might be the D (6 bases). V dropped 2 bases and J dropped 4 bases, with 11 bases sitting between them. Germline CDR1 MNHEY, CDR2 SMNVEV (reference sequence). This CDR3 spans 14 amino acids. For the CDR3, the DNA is TGTGCCAGCAGTTTAGAGGGGGGGGGCACTGAAGCTTTCTTT. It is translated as CASSLEGGGTEAFF.

The CDR3 is CASSKDAGYGYTF. As DNA, the CDR3 is TGTGCCAGCAGCAAAGATGCGGGCTATGGCTACACCTTC. This rearrangement joins TRBV6-5 to TRBJ1-2; D remains unclear. V was shortened by 6 bases and J by 4 bases, with 12 bases between the two germline ends. CDR1 and CDR2 (germline): MNHEY, SVGAGI. The CDR3 runs 13 residues.

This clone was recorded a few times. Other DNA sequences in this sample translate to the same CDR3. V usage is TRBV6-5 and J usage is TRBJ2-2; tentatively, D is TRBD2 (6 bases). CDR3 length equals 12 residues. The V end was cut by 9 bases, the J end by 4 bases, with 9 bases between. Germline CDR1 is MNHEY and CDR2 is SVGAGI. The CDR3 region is CASRRGTGELFF. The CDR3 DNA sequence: TGTGCCAGTCGGCGGGGCACCGGGGAGCTGTTTTTT.

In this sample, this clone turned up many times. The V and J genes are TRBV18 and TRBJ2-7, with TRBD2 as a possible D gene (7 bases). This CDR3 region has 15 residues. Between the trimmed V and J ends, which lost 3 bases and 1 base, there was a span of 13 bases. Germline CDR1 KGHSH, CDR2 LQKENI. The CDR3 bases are TGTGCCAGCTCACCCGAGGGGGGGCCTTCCTACGAGCAGTACGTC. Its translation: CASSPEGGPSYEQYV.

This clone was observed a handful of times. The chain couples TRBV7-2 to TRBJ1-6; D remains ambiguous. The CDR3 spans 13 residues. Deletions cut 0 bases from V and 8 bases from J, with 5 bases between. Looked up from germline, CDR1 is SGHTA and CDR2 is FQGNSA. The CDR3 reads CASSLAQDSPLHF. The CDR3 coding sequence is TGTGCCAGCAGCTTAGCGCAGGATTCACCCCTCCACTTT.

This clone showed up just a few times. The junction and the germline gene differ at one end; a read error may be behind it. CDR3 coding DNA: TGTGCCATCAGTGAGTCTACAGCGGGCAAACAGGAGACCCAGTACTTC. Translating it yields CAISESTAGKQETQYF. V and J are TRBV6-1 and TRBJ2-5; tentative D call: TRBD2 (6 bases). Looked up from germline, CDR1 is MNHNS and CDR2 is SASEGT. The CDR3 consists of 16 residues.

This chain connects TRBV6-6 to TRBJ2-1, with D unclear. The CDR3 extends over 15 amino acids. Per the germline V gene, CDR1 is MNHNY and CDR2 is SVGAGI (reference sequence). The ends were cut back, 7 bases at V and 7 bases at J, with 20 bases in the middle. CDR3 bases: TGTGCCAGCACTATACATCGGATAGGTGAAAATGAGCAGTTCTTC. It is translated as CASTIHRIGENEQFF.

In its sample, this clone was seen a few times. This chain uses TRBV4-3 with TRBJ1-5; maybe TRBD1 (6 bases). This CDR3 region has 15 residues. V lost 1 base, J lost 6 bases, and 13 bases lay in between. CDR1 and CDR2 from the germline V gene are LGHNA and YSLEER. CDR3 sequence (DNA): TGCGCCAGCAGCCAAGCCGGACAGTCGAGTCAGCCCCAGCATTTT. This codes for CASSQAGQSSQPQHF.

CDR3 in amino acids: CASSPSGGDNTIYF. The CDR3 nucleotides read TGTGCCAGCAGCCCCTCGGGAGGGGACAACACCATATATTTT. V and J are TRBV7-9 and TRBJ1-3; TRBD1 might be the D (5 bases). This CDR3 comprises 14 residues. Trimming took 5 bases from V and 7 from J, leaving 15 bases between them. Per germline, CDR1 SEHNR and CDR2 FQNEAQ (reference sequence).

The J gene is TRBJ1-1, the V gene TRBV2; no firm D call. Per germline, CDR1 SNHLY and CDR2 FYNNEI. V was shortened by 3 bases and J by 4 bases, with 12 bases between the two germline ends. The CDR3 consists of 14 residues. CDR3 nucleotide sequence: TGTGCCAGCAGTGATCGCGGAGTCGGCACTGAAGCTTTCTTT. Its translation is CASSDRGVGTEAFF. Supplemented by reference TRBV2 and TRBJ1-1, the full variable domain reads EPEVTQTPSHQVTQMGQEVILRCVPISNHLYFYWYRQILGQKVEFLVSFYNNEISEKSEIFDDQFSVERPDGSNFTLKIRSTKLEDSAMYFCASSDRGVGTEAFFGQGTRLTVV.

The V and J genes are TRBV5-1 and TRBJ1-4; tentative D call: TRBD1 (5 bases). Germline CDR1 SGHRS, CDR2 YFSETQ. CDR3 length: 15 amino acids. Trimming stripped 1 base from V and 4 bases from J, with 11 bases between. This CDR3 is CASSLSQGNNEKLFF. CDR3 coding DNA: TGCGCCAGCAGCTTGAGCCAGGGAAATAATGAAAAACTGTTTTTT.

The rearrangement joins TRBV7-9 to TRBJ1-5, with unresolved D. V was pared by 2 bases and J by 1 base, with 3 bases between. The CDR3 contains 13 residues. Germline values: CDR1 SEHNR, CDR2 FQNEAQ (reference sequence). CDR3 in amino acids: CASSLLSNQPQHF. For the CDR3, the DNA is TGTGCCAGCAGCTTACTCAGCAATCAGCCCCAGCATTTT.

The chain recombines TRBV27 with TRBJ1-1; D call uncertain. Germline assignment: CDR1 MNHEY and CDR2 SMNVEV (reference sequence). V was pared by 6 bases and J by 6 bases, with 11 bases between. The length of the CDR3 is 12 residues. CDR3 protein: CASRPPAPEAFF. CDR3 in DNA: TGTGCCAGCAGACCCCCGGCGCCTGAAGCTTTCTTT.

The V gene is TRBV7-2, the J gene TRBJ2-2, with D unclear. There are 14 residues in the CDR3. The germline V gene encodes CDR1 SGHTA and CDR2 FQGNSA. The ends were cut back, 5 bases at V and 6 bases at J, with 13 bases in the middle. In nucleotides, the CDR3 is TGTGCCAGCAGCGACCTAGTAGCCTCCGGGGAGCTGTTTTTT. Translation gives CASSDLVASGELFF. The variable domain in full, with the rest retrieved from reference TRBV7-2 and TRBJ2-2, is GAGVSQSPSNKVTEKGKDVELRCDPISGHTALYWYRQSLGQGLEFLIYFQGNSAPDKSGLPSDRFSAERTGGSVSTLTIQRTQQEDSAVYLCASSDLVASGELFFGEGSRLTVL.

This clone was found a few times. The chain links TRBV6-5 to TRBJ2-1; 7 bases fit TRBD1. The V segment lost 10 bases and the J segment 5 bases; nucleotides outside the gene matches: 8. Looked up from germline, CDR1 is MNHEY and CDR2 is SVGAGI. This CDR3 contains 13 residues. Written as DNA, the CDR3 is TGTGCCATCAGGGACAGTGTTAACAATGAGCAGTTCTTC. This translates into CAIRDSVNNEQFF.

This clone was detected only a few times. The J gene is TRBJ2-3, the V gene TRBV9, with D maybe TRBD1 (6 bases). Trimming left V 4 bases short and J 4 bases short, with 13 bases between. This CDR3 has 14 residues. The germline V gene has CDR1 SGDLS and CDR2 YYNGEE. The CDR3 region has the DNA TGTGCCAGCAGCCCTCAACAGGGTCCAGATACGCAGTATTTT. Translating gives CASSPQQGPDTQYF.

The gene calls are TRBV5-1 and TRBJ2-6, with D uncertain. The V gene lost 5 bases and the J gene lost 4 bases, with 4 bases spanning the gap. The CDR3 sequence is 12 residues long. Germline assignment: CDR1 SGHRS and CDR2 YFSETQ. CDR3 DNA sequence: TGCGCCAGCAGTACAGGGGCCAACGTCCTGACTTTC. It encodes CASSTGANVLTF.

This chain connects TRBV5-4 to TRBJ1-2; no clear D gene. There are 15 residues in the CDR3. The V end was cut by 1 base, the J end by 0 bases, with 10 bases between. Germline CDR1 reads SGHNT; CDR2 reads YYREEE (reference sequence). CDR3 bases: TGTGCCAGCAGCTTGAGGGCGCGGGCTAACTATGGCTACACCTTC. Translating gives CASSLRARANYGYTF. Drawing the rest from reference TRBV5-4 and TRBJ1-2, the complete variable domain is ETGVTQSPTHLIKTRGQQVTLRCSSQSGHNTVSWYQQALGQGPQFIFQYYREEENGRGNFPPRFSGLQFPNYSSELNVNALELDDSALYLCASSLRARANYGYTFGSGTRLTVV.

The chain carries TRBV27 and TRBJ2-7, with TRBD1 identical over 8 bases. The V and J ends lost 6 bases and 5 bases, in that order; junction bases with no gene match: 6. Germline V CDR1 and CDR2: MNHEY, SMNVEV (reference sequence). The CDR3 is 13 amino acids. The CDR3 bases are TGTGCCAGCAGACATACAGGGGGGAACGAGCAGTACGTC. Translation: CASRHTGGNEQYV.

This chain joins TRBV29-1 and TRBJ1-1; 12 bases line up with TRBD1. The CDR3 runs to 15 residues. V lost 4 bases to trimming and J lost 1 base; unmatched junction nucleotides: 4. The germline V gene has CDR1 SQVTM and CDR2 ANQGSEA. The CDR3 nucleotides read TGCAGCGTTGCCGGGACAGGGGGCAAGAACACTGAAGCTTTCTTT. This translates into CSVAGTGGKNTEAFF.

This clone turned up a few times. CDR3 sequence (DNA): TGTGCCAGCAGCCCACCTCCTCTCCCTCGCCGGGACAGGGTTAATCAGCCCCAGCATTTT. Its translation is CASSPPPLPRRDRVNQPQHF. The chain combines TRBV7-3 with TRBJ1-5, with 9 bases that match TRBD1. Germline values: CDR1 SGHTA, CDR2 FQGTGA. The length of the CDR3 is 20 residues. V gave up 5 bases and J gave up 4 bases; unmatched junction bases: 21. Supplemented by reference TRBV7-3 and TRBJ1-5, the full variable domain reads GAGVSQTPSNKVTEKGKYVELRCDPISGHTALYWYRQSLGQGPEFLIYFQGTGAADDSGLPNDRFFAVRPEGSVSTLKIQRTERGDSAVYLCASSPPPLPRRDRVNQPQHFGDGTRLSIL.

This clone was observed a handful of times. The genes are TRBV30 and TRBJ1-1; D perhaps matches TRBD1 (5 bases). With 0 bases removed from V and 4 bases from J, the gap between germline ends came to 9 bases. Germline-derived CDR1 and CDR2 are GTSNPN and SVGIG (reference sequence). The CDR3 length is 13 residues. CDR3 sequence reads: CAWSVGAVTEAFF. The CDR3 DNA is TGTGCCTGGAGTGTCGGGGCAGTCACTGAAGCTTTCTTT.

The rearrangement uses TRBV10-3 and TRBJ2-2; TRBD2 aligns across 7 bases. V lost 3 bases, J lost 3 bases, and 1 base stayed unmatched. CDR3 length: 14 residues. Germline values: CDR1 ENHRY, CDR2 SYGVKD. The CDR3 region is CAISDAGDTGELFF. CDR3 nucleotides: TGTGCCATCAGTGACGCGGGGGACACCGGGGAGCTGTTTTTT.